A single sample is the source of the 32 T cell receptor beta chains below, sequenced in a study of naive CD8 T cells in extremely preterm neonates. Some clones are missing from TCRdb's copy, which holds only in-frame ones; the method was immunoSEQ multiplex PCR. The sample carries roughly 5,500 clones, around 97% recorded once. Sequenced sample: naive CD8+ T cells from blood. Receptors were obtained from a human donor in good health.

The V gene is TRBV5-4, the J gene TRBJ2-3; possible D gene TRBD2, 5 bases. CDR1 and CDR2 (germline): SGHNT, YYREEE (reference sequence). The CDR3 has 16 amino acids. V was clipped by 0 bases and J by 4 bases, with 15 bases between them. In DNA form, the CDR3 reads TGTGCCAGCAGCTTGGCCATAGCTTGGGGAGCAGATACGCAGTATTTT. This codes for CASSLAIAWGADTQYF.

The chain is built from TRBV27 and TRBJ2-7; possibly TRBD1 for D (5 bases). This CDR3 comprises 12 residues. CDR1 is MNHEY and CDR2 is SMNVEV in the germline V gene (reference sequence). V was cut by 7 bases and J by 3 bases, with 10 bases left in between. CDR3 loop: CASKGLSYEQYF. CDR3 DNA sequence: TGTGCCAGCAAGGGGCTTAGCTACGAGCAGTACTTC.

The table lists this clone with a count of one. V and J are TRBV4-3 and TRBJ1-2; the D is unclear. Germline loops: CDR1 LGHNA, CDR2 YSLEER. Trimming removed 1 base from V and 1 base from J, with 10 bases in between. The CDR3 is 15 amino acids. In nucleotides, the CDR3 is TGCGCCAGCAGCCAAGGCCCAGCGAATAACTATGGCTACACCTTC. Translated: CASSQGPANNYGYTF.

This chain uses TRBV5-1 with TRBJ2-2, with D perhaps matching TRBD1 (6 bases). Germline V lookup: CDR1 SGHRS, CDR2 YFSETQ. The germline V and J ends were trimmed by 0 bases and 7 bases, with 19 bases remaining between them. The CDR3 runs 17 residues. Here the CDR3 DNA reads TGCGCCAGCAGCTTGGCCCCAGGGGCCAGGTCGGTCGGGGAGCTGTTTTTT. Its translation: CASSLAPGARSVGELFF. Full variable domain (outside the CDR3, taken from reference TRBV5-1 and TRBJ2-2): KAGVTQTPRYLIKTRGQQVTLSCSPISGHRSVSWYQQTPGQGLQFLFEYFSETQRNKGNFPGRFSGRQFSNSRSEMNVSTLELGDSALYLCASSLAPGARSVGELFFGEGSRLTVL.

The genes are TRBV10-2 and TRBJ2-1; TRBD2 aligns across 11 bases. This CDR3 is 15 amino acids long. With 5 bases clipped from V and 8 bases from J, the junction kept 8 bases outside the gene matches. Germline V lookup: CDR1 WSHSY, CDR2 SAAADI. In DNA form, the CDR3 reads TGCGCCAGCAGTCTCCTAGCGGGGGGCATCGATGAGCAGTTCTTC. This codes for CASSLLAGGIDEQFF.

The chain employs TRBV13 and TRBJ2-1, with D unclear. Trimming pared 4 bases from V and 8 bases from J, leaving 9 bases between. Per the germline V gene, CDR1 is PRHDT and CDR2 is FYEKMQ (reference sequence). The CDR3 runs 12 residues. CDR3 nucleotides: TGTGCCAGCAGCTACTTCTCCGATGAGCAGTTCTTC. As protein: CASSYFSDEQFF.

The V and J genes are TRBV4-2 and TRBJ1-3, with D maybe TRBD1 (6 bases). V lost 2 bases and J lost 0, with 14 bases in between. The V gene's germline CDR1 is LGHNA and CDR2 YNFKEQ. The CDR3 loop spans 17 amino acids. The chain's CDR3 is CASSQQGTPNSGNTIYF. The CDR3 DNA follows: TGTGCCAGCAGCCAACAGGGGACCCCCAACTCTGGAAACACCATATATTTT.

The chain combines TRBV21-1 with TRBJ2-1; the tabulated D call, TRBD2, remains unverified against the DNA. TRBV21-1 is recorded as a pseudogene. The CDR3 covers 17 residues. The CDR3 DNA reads TGTGCCAGCAGACATGCGTTAGCACACCATTCCGACAATGAGCAGTTCTTC. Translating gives CASRHALAHHSDNEQFF.

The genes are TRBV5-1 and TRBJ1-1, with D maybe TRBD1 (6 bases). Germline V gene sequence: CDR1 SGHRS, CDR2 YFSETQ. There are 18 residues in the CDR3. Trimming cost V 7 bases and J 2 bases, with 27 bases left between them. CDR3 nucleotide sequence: TGCGCCAGCGCCGGGGGGGACATCCCCGCGGGGGTAAACACTGAAGCTTTCTTT. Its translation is CASAGGDIPAGVNTEAFF. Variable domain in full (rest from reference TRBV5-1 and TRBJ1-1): KAGVTQTPRYLIKTRGQQVTLSCSPISGHRSVSWYQQTPGQGLQFLFEYFSETQRNKGNFPGRFSGRQFSNSRSEMNVSTLELGDSALYLCASAGGDIPAGVNTEAFFGQGTRLTVV.

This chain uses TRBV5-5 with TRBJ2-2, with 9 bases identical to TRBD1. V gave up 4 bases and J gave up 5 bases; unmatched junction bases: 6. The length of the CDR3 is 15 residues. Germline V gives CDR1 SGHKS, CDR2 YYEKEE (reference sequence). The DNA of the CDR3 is TGTGCCAGCAGCCGACAGGGGGAAACAACCGGGGAGCTGTTTTTT. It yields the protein CASSRQGETTGELFF.

CDR3 nucleotides: TGTGCCAGCAGTTCTTTCGGACAGGGTGTCACCGGGGAGCTGTTTTTT. It codes for CASSSFGQGVTGELFF. The genes are TRBV2 and TRBJ2-2; 8 bases align to TRBD1. V was pared by 5 bases and J by 4 bases, with 9 bases of the junction left unmatched. Germline CDR1 and CDR2: SNHLY and FYNNEI. This CDR3 is built from 16 residues. The whole variable domain, remainder taken from reference TRBV2 and TRBJ2-2, is EPEVTQTPSHQVTQMGQEVILRCVPISNHLYFYWYRQILGQKVEFLVSFYNNEISEKSEIFDDQFSVERPDGSNFTLKIRSTKLEDSAMYFCASSSFGQGVTGELFFGEGSRLTVL.

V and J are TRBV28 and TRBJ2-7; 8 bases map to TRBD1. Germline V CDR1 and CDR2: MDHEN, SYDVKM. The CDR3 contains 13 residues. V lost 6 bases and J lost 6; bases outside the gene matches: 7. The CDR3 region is CASSPTGAGEQYV. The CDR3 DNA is TGTGCCAGCAGCCCGACAGGGGCGGGCGAGCAGTACGTC.

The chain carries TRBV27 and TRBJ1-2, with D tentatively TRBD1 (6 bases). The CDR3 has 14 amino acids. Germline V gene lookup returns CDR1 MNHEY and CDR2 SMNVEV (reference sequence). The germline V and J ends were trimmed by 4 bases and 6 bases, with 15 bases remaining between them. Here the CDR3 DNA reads TGTGCCAGCAGTTGGAGCGGGGGCGAACATGGCTACACCTTC. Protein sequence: CASSWSGGEHGYTF.

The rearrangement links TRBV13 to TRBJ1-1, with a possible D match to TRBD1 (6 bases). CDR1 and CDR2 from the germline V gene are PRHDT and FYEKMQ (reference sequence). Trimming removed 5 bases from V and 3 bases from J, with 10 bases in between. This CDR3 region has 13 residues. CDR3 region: CASSRHRDTEAFF. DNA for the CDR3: TGTGCCAGCAGCCGACACAGGGACACTGAAGCTTTCTTT.

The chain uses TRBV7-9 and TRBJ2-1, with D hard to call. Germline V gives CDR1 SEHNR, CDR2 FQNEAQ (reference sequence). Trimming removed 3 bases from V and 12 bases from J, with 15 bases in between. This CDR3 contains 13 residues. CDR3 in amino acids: CASSFSLAERQFF. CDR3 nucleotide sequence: TGTGCCAGCAGCTTCTCGTTGGCGGAAAGGCAGTTCTTC. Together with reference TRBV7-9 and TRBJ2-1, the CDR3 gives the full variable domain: DTGVSQNPRHKITKRGQNVTFRCDPISEHNRLYWYRQTLGQGPEFLTYFQNEAQLEKSRLLSDRFSAERPKGSFSTLEIQRTEQGDSAMYLCASSFSLAERQFFGPGTRLTVL.

The CDR3 sequence is CASSFRGLHTEAFF. The CDR3 region has the DNA TGCGCCAGCAGCTTCAGGGGTTTGCACACTGAAGCTTTCTTT. This sequence joins TRBV5-1 and TRBJ1-1, with a possible D match to TRBD1 (6 bases). The CDR3 length is 14 residues. CDR1 and CDR2 from the germline V gene are SGHRS and YFSETQ. V dropped 2 bases and J dropped 3 bases, with 11 bases sitting between them.

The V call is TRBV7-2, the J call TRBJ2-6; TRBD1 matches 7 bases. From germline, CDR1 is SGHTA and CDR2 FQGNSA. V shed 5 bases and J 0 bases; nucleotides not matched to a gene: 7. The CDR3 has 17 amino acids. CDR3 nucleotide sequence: TGTGCCAGCAGCCTACGGGACAGATTCTCTGGGGCCAACGTCCTGACTTTC. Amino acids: CASSLRDRFSGANVLTF.

Here the CDR3 DNA reads TGTGCCAGCAGCCAAGATTTCCGGGAGGCCACCGGGGAGCTGTTTTTT. The encoded protein is CASSQDFREATGELFF. The chain is built from TRBV4-2 and TRBJ2-2; 7 bases are shared with TRBD2. J lost 4 bases, V lost 0 bases, and 5 bases had no gene match. There are 16 residues in the CDR3. Germline CDR1 and CDR2: LGHNA and YNFKEQ.

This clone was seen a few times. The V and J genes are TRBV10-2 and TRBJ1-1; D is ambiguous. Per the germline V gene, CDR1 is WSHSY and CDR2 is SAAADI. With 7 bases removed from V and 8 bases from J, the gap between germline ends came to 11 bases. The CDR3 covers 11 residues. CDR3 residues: CASTRGPEAFF. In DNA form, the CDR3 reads TGCGCCAGCACCCGAGGGCCCGAAGCTTTCTTT.

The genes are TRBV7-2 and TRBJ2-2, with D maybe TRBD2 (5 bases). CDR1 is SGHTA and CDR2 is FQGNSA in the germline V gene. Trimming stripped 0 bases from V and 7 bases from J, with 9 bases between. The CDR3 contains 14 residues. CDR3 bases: TGTGCCAGCAGCTTAGCGCGGGCAGGCGGGGAGCTGTTTTTT. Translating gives CASSLARAGGELFF.

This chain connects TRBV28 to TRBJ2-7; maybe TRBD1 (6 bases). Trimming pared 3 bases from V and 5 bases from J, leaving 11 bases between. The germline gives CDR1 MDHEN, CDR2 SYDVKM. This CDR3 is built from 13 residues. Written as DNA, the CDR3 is TGTGCCAGCAGTTTCGGACAGCAGGACGAGCAGTACGTC. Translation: CASSFGQQDEQYV.

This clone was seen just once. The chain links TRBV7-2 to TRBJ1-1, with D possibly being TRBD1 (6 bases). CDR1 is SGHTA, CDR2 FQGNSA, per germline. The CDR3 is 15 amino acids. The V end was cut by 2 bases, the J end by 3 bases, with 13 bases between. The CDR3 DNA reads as TGTGCCAGCAGCTTAAAAAAGGGGGGGGACACTGAAGCTTTCTTT. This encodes CASSLKKGGDTEAFF.

The CDR3 region is CATQTGNYGYTF. The CDR3 bases are TGTGCCACCCAAACAGGGAACTATGGCTACACCTTC. The chain carries TRBV10-3 and TRBJ1-2; possibly TRBD1 for D (6 bases). The V end was cut by 10 bases, the J end by 2 bases, with 11 bases between. Germline assignment: CDR1 ENHRY and CDR2 SYGVKD. The CDR3 is 12 amino acids.

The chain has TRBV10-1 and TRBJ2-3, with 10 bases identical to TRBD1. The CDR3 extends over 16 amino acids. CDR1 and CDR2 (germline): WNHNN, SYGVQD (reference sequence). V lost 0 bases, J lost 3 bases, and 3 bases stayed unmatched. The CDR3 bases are TGCGCCAGCAGTGAGTCGGGACAGGGGCGAACAGATACGCAGTATTTT. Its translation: CASSESGQGRTDTQYF.

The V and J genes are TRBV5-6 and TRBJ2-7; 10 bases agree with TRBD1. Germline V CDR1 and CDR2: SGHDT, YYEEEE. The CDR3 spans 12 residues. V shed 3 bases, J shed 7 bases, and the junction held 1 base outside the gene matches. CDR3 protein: CASSWDRGEQYV. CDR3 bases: TGTGCCAGCAGCTGGGACAGGGGTGAGCAGTACGTC.

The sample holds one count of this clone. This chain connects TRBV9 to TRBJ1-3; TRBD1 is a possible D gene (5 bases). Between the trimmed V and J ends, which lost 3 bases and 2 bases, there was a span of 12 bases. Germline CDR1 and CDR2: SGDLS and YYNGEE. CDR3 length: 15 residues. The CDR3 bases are TGTGCCAGCAGCGCAGGGATTCTTACTGGAAACACCATATATTTT. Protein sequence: CASSAGILTGNTIYF.

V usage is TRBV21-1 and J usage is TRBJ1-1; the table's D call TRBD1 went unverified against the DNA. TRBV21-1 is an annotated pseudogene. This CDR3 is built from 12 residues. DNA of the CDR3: TGTGCCAGCAGCAATCAGGACATCGAAGCTTTCTTT. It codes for CASSNQDIEAFF.

CDR3 nucleotide sequence: TGTGCCAGCAGCTTGGGCAGGGTTGGACGGTCTGGGGAGCTGTTTTTT. It translates to CASSLGRVGRSGELFF. The rearrangement joins TRBV7-6 to TRBJ2-2, with D maybe TRBD1 (5 bases). Trimming removed 3 bases at V and 8 bases at J, with 19 bases between. From germline, CDR1 is SGHVS and CDR2 FNYEAQ. CDR3 length: 16 residues.

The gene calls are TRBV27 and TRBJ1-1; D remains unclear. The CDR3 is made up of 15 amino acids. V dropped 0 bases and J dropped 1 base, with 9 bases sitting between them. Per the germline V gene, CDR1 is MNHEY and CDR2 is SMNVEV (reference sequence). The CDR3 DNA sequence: TGTGCCAGCAGTTTATCCCTTGACTGGAACACTGAAGCTTTCTTT. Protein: CASSLSLDWNTEAFF.

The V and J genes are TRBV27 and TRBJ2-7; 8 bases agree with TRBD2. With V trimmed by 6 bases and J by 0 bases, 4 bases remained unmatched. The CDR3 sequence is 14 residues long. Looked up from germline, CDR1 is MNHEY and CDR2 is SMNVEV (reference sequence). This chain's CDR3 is CASRLAGNSYEQYF. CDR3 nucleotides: TGTGCCAGCAGGTTAGCGGGGAACTCCTACGAGCAGTACTTC.

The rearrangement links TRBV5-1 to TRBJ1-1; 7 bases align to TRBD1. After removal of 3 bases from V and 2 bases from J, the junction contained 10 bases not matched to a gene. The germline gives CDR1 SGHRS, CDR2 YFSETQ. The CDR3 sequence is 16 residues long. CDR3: CASSSIHRGPNTEAFF. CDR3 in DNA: TGCGCCAGCAGCTCAATTCACAGGGGCCCCAACACTGAAGCTTTCTTT.

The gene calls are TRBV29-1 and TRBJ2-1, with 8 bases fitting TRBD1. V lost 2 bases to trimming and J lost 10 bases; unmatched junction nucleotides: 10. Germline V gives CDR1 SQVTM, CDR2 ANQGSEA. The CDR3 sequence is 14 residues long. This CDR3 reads CSVEPRGRDGEQFF. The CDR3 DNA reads TGCAGCGTTGAACCCAGGGGGCGGGACGGGGAGCAGTTCTTC.